The sequence of this TCR beta chain was determined in a study of blood T cell repertoires in COVID-19. Study-wide context: COVID-19 samples collected from the United States, Italy and Spain covered acute and convalescent phases.

The CDR3 runs to 18 residues. V lost 6 bases and J lost 1; bases outside the gene matches: 13. Germline CDR1 reads SGHNT; CDR2 reads YYREEE (reference sequence). Original analysis: Using reference gene primer amplification, nucleated cell counts were estimated. Sequencing was performed with immunoSEQ multiplex PCR; in TCRdb, only in-frame clones are kept and a portion is missing. The D gene and trimming were derived from the DNA, and the V and J assignments and clone size from that table. The data hold about 130,000 clones, with approximately 80% observed a single time. This TCR was sampled from a man aged 35 to 55 with active or convalescent COVID-19. The chain is built from TRBV5-4 and TRBJ2-6; 7 nucleotides align to TRBD1. Source material: peripheral blood. CDR3 sequence reads: CASTQGDRIPSGANVLTF. The CDR3 DNA is TGTGCCAGCACCCAGGGGGACAGAATTCCTTCTGGGGCCAACGTCCTGACTTTC.